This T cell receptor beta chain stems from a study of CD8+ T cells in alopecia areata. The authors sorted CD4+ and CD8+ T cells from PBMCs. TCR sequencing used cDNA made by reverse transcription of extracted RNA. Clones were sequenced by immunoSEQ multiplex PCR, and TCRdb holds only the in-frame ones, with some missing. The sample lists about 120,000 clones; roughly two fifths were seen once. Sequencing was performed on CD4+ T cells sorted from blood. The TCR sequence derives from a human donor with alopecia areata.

CDR3 protein: CASSQDLVLAGYGYTF. The CDR3 DNA reads TGCGCCAGCAGCCAAGATCTTGTTCTCGCGGGCTATGGCTACACCTTC. The chain carries TRBV4-3 and TRBJ1-2; D remains unclear. The CDR3 has 16 amino acids. The germline V and J ends were trimmed by 0 bases and 4 bases, with 15 bases remaining between them. From germline, CDR1 is LGHNA and CDR2 YSLEER.